The 22 T cell receptor beta chains in this list originate from one sample, sequenced in a study of blood T cell repertoires in COVID-19. This table comes from immunoSEQ multiplex PCR, and its TCRdb copy is limited to in-frame clones, with some not included. The sample shows about 28,000 clones, roughly 87% of them seen only once. The sequenced material came from peripheral blood. The receptors stem from a man between 60 and 70 years old with active COVID-19.

The sample holds a few counts of this clone. V and J are TRBV15 and TRBJ2-2, with 16 bases fitting TRBD2. The junction had 13 bases not matched to a gene; V was cut back by 7 bases and J by 5 bases. CDR3 length: 19 amino acids. Germline lookup yields CDR1 LNHNV and CDR2 YYDKDF (reference sequence). The CDR3 nucleotides read TGTGCCACCAACGACCCGGGACTAGCGGGGGGGCCGAGAACCGGGGAGCTGTTTTTT. This encodes CATNDPGLAGGPRTGELFF.

The chain carries TRBV19 and TRBJ1-1, with D possibly matching TRBD1 (5 bases). V was clipped by 5 bases and J by 0 bases, with 10 bases between them. This CDR3 spans 14 amino acids. Germline CDR1 is LNHDA and CDR2 is SQIVND (reference sequence). The CDR3 here is CASSFGHLNTEAFF. The CDR3 nucleotides read TGTGCCAGTAGTTTTGGACATCTGAACACTGAAGCTTTCTTT.

This chain connects TRBV7-9 to TRBJ2-3; 8 positions agree with TRBD2. Germline V gene lookup returns CDR1 SEHNR and CDR2 FQNEAQ (reference sequence). The CDR3 contains 13 residues. V lost 10 bases and J lost 2; bases outside the gene matches: 5. The CDR3, as DNA: TGTGCCAATGCGCGGGGGGTCACAGATACGCAGTATTTT. Translation gives CANARGVTDTQYF.

The CDR3 DNA sequence: TGTGCCACCAGCAGAGAAGCGGGGGTCGGGGCTGAGCAGTTCTTC. Translating it yields CATSREAGVGAEQFF. The rearrangement uses TRBV15 and TRBJ2-1, with 8 bases identical to TRBD2. Germline trimming cut 0 bases from V and 9 bases from J; bases unmatched to any gene: 7. The CDR3 runs 15 residues. The germline V gene has CDR1 LNHNV and CDR2 YYDKDF (reference sequence).

V is TRBV7-9 and J is TRBJ2-5; 9 bases are shared with TRBD1. Germline V gene sequence: CDR1 SEHNR, CDR2 FQNEAQ (reference sequence). After removal of 1 base from V and 2 bases from J, the junction contained 5 bases not matched to a gene. The CDR3 runs 16 residues. CDR3 residues: CASSLGDRERQETQYF. CDR3 coding DNA: TGTGCCAGCAGCTTAGGGGACAGGGAGCGGCAAGAGACCCAGTACTTC.

V gene TRBV28 combines with J gene TRBJ1-4; tentatively, D is TRBD1 (6 bases). V was shortened by 7 bases and J by 8 bases, with 17 bases between the two germline ends. Germline lookup yields CDR1 MDHEN and CDR2 SYDVKM. This CDR3 has 14 residues. The CDR3 nucleotides read TGTGCCAGCATCCCCCGGGGGGGCTACGAAAAACTGTTTTTT. This gives the protein CASIPRGGYEKLFF.

V is TRBV18 and J is TRBJ1-1; 11 bases map to TRBD1. This CDR3 has 14 residues. V lost 8 bases to trimming and J lost 0 bases; unmatched junction nucleotides: 2. Looked up from germline, CDR1 is KGHSH and CDR2 is LQKENI. CDR3 loop: CASTGQGVNTEAFF. CDR3 DNA: TGTGCCAGCACGGGACAGGGGGTGAACACTGAAGCTTTCTTT.

The rearrangement uses TRBV12-3 or TRBV12-4 and TRBJ1-2; D unclear. V was shortened by 5 bases and J by 1 base, with 8 bases between the two germline ends. CDR3 length: 13 residues. CDR3 residues: CASSHQNNYGYTF. The CDR3 nucleotides read TGTGCCAGCAGTCATCAGAATAACTATGGCTACACCTTC.

The chain recombines TRBV5-1 with TRBJ2-3; 8 positions agree with TRBD1. CDR3 length: 16 amino acids. The V and J ends lost 4 bases and 6 bases, in that order; junction bases with no gene match: 13. CDR1 and CDR2 from the germline V gene are SGHRS and YFSETQ. The CDR3 region has the DNA TGCGCCAGCAGCCCCCTCGGACAGGGCCCGCAGGATACGCAGTATTTT. This encodes CASSPLGQGPQDTQYF.

This clone is a singleton in its sample. This sequence joins TRBV11-2 and TRBJ1-2; tentative D call: TRBD1 (5 bases). V lost 1 base and J lost 5, with 14 bases in between. Germline CDR1 and CDR2: SGHAT and FQNNGV. There are 15 residues in the CDR3. CDR3 DNA: TGTGCCAGCAGCTTAGGATTCGGCGGGGCTTATGGCTACACCTTC. Encoded protein: CASSLGFGGAYGYTF. Complete variable domain (other parts from reference TRBV11-2 and TRBJ1-2): EAGVAQSPRYKIIEKRQSVAFWCNPISGHATLYWYQQILGQGPKLLIQFQNNGVVDDSQLPKDRFSAERLKGVDSTLKIQPAKLEDSAVYLCASSLGFGGAYGYTFGSGTRLTVV.

This rearrangement joins TRBV4-1 to TRBJ2-7, with a weak D call TRBD1 (6 bases). CDR3 length: 15 residues. Trimming cost V 1 base and J 5 bases, with 15 bases left between them. CDR1 and CDR2 (germline): MGHRA, YSYEKL. The CDR3 sequence is CASSQVLARGDEQYF. In DNA, the CDR3 is TGCGCCAGCAGCCAAGTACTGGCCAGGGGCGACGAGCAGTACTTC.

This chain uses TRBV5-4 with TRBJ1-1; 9 bases agree with TRBD1. The CDR3 is 17 amino acids. Germline V gene data show CDR1 as SGHNT and CDR2 as YYREEE (reference sequence). The V segment lost 4 bases and the J segment 0 bases; nucleotides outside the gene matches: 10. The CDR3 sequence is CASSPGTGLIMNTEAFF. CDR3 sequence (DNA): TGTGCCAGCAGCCCCGGGACAGGGCTGATCATGAACACTGAAGCTTTCTTT. The variable domain in full, with the rest retrieved from reference TRBV5-4 and TRBJ1-1, is ETGVTQSPTHLIKTRGQQVTLRCSSQSGHNTVSWYQQALGQGPQFIFQYYREEENGRGNFPPRFSGLQFPNYSSELNVNALELDDSALYLCASSPGTGLIMNTEAFFGQGTRLTVV.

Within the sample, this clone is medium-sized. The chain is built from TRBV19 and TRBJ2-7, with D unresolved. V shed 3 bases and J shed 6 bases, with 12 bases lying between them. Germline-derived CDR1 and CDR2 are LNHDA and SQIVND (reference sequence). The CDR3 covers 13 residues. CDR3 region: CASSMAGSPEQYF. For the CDR3, the DNA is TGTGCCAGTAGTATGGCAGGATCCCCCGAGCAGTACTTC. The variable domain in full, completed from reference TRBV19 and TRBJ2-7, reads DGGITQSPKYLFRKEGQNVTLSCEQNLNHDAMYWYRQDPGQGLRLIYYSQIVNDFQKGDIAEGYSVSREKKESFPLTVTSAQKNPTAFYLCASSMAGSPEQYFGPGTRLTVT.

The rearrangement uses TRBV5-4 and TRBJ2-7; possibly TRBD1 for D (6 bases). V lost 0 bases, J lost 2 bases, and 9 bases lay in between. The CDR3 length is 14 residues. Looked up from germline, CDR1 is SGHNT and CDR2 is YYREEE (reference sequence). The CDR3 region is CASSLGQDPYEQYF. The CDR3 coding sequence is TGTGCCAGCAGCTTGGGACAGGATCCCTACGAGCAGTACTTC. Full variable domain (remainder filled in from reference TRBV5-4 and TRBJ2-7): ETGVTQSPTHLIKTRGQQVTLRCSSQSGHNTVSWYQQALGQGPQFIFQYYREEENGRGNFPPRFSGLQFPNYSSELNVNALELDDSALYLCASSLGQDPYEQYFGPGTRLTVT.

V usage is TRBV12-3 or TRBV12-4 and J usage is TRBJ1-2; the D gene is possibly TRBD1 (5 bases). This CDR3 region has 13 residues. Trimming left V 0 bases short and J 5 bases short, with 7 bases between. The CDR3: CASSLAGGYGYTF. DNA for the CDR3: TGTGCCAGCAGTTTAGCGGGGGGGTATGGCTACACCTTC.

The V call is TRBV4-2, the J call TRBJ2-3; 14 bases agree with TRBD2. Germline trimming cut 2 bases from V and 4 bases from J; bases unmatched to any gene: 5. CDR1 and CDR2 (germline): LGHNA, YNFKEQ. There are 17 residues in the CDR3. CDR3 coding DNA: TGTGCCAGCAGCCAATCGACTAGCGGGGGGGCCGCAGATACGCAGTATTTT. Protein sequence: CASSQSTSGGAADTQYF.

The V call is TRBV30, the J call TRBJ1-2; 9 nucleotides match TRBD1. CDR1 GTSNPN and CDR2 SVGIG come from the germline V gene (reference sequence). The CDR3 length is 14 residues. Germline trimming cut 0 bases from V and 6 bases from J; bases unmatched to any gene: 5. CDR3 nucleotide sequence: TGTGCCTGGAGTGTCCAGACAGGGGGGCATGGCTACACCTTC. It specifies CAWSVQTGGHGYTF.

J is TRBJ2-3 and V is TRBV13; D is perhaps TRBD2 (6 bases). Germline V CDR1 and CDR2: PRHDT, FYEKMQ (reference sequence). This CDR3 region has 15 residues. V was pared by 5 bases and J by 1 base, with 13 bases between. DNA of the CDR3: TGTGCCAGCAGCCCACCCCCGGGGGGCACAGATACGCAGTATTTT. Translated: CASSPPPGGTDTQYF.

This rearrangement joins TRBV5-8 to TRBJ2-1; a weak D match, TRBD1 (5 bases). Germline values: CDR1 SGHTS, CDR2 YDEGEE. V was cut by 3 bases and J by 2 bases, with 15 bases left in between. This CDR3 region has 16 residues. CDR3 coding DNA: TGTGCCAGCAGCTCCTTGACAGATATTGCCTACAATGAGCAGTTCTTC. Amino acid sequence: CASSSLTDIAYNEQFF.

The chain joins TRBV5-1 to TRBJ1-6, with 10 bases that match TRBD1. Germline V lookup: CDR1 SGHRS, CDR2 YFSETQ. This CDR3 comprises 14 residues. With V trimmed by 7 bases and J by 8 bases, 6 bases remained unmatched. This CDR3 is CASQGQGYYSPLHF. The CDR3 DNA reads TGCGCCAGCCAGGGACAGGGGTATTATTCACCCCTCCACTTT.

The J gene is TRBJ2-3, the V gene TRBV6-6; possible D gene TRBD2, 6 bases. This CDR3 has 16 residues. Trimming removed 2 bases at V and 2 bases at J, with 14 bases between. Germline V gene data show CDR1 as MNHNY and CDR2 as SVGAGI (reference sequence). This CDR3 reads CASSYEGGLNTDTQYF. The DNA for the CDR3 is TGTGCCAGCAGTTACGAGGGAGGACTGAACACAGATACGCAGTATTTT.

This clone was observed a few times. The chain employs TRBV11-2 and TRBJ2-7, with D possibly TRBD1 on 6 matching bases. The V and J ends lost 4 bases and 1 base respectively, with 11 bases between them. This CDR3 is built from 14 residues. The germline V gene encodes CDR1 SGHAT and CDR2 FQNNGV. The CDR3 DNA is TGTGCCAGCAGCTCCGGACAGCTATCCTACGAGCAGTACTTC. Its protein product is CASSSGQLSYEQYF.